What follows are 28 T cell receptor beta chains derived from one specimen sequenced in a study of shared clonotypes between healthy human individuals. Data came from immunoSEQ multiplex PCR; TCRdb stores just in-frame clones and leaves some out. The sample has 150,000 to 200,000 clones; around 63% are singletons. The specimen sequenced was memory CD4+ T cells sorted from blood. Documented subset: CD45RA-negative fraction. Source of these receptors: a man aged 25 to 45 in good health.

The V gene is TRBV5-1, the J gene TRBJ2-4; D is uncertain. Germline CDR1 is SGHRS and CDR2 is YFSETQ. This CDR3 comprises 19 residues. The V end lost 0 bases, the J end lost 0 bases, and 19 bases lay between the germline ends. This CDR3 is CASSLEVRAEPSAKNIQYF. DNA of the CDR3: TGCGCCAGCAGCTTGGAGGTTCGGGCAGAGCCTTCAGCCAAAAACATTCAGTACTTC.

This clone was found a few times. The rearrangement uses TRBV5-5 and TRBJ2-7; the D is unclear. V lost 0 bases, J lost 2 bases, and 9 bases lay in between. CDR1 is SGHKS and CDR2 is YYEKEE in the germline V gene (reference sequence). This CDR3 comprises 14 residues. CDR3: CASSLERQTYEQYF. The CDR3 DNA sequence: TGTGCCAGCAGCTTGGAGAGGCAGACCTACGAGCAGTACTTC.

V usage is TRBV10-3 and J usage is TRBJ2-3; D is perhaps TRBD1 or TRBD2 (5 bases each). The CDR3 runs to 14 residues. The germline V gene encodes CDR1 ENHRY and CDR2 SYGVKD. V lost 2 bases to trimming and J lost 4 bases, with 10 bases between them. This CDR3 is CAISEAMGADTQYF. The CDR3 region has the DNA TGTGCCATCAGTGAGGCGATGGGGGCAGATACGCAGTATTTT.

This clone was seen more than once but under ten times. V is TRBV6-1 and J is TRBJ2-1; TRBD1 aligns across 7 bases. V shed 6 bases, J shed 1 base, and the junction held 6 bases outside the gene matches. CDR1 is MNHNS, CDR2 SASEGT, per germline. The CDR3 covers 15 residues. The DNA for the CDR3 is TGTGCCAGCAGCCTCGGGGACAGTTCCTACAATGAGCAGTTCTTC. It specifies CASSLGDSSYNEQFF.

This sequence joins TRBV5-4 and TRBJ1-1; unclear D gene. Germline-derived CDR1 and CDR2 are SGHNT and YYREEE (reference sequence). V gave up 0 bases and J gave up 1 base, with 10 bases separating them. The CDR3 consists of 15 residues. CDR3 loop: CASSLGPGQNTEAFF. CDR3 sequence (DNA): TGTGCCAGCAGCTTGGGGCCAGGCCAGAACACTGAAGCTTTCTTT. Supplemented by reference TRBV5-4 and TRBJ1-1, the full variable domain reads ETGVTQSPTHLIKTRGQQVTLRCSSQSGHNTVSWYQQALGQGPQFIFQYYREEENGRGNFPPRFSGLQFPNYSSELNVNALELDDSALYLCASSLGPGQNTEAFFGQGTRLTVV.

The chain links TRBV7-2 to TRBJ2-1; D is perhaps TRBD2 (6 bases). This CDR3 has 15 amino acids. Trimming shortened V by 1 base and J by 4 bases, and 11 bases separated the two germline ends. Germline V CDR1 and CDR2: SGHTA, FQGNSA. The CDR3 spells CASSLVGGKYNEQFF. DNA for the CDR3: TGTGCCAGCAGCTTAGTTGGCGGGAAATACAATGAGCAGTTCTTC.

The chain carries TRBV19 and TRBJ1-4; D is undetermined. This CDR3 is built from 15 residues. V was trimmed by 7 bases and J by 12 bases, leaving 24 bases between them. CDR1 LNHDA and CDR2 SQIVND come from the germline V gene (reference sequence). The CDR3 DNA reads TGTGCCAGTACTACCGGACGGGCCGCGCGAAAGGAACTGTTTTTT. The encoded protein is CASTTGRAARKELFF.

The chain couples TRBV29-1 to TRBJ2-1, with 8 bases aligning to TRBD1. The V gene end was trimmed by 4 bases and the J gene end by 6 bases; junction bases not matched to a gene: 8. The CDR3 is 14 residues long. Germline CDR1 reads SQVTM; CDR2 reads ANQGSEA. The CDR3 spells CSVGPGQAGNEQFF. DNA for the CDR3: TGCAGCGTTGGGCCGGGACAGGCGGGCAATGAGCAGTTCTTC.

The chain recombines TRBV5-4 with TRBJ2-5; TRBD2 might be the D (6 bases). V gave up 3 bases and J gave up 1 base, with 7 bases separating them. The CDR3 sequence is 13 residues long. From germline, CDR1 is SGHNT and CDR2 YYREEE (reference sequence). CDR3 in amino acids: CASSSGGQETQYF. The DNA of the CDR3 is TGTGCCAGCAGCTCCGGGGGCCAAGAGACCCAGTACTTC.

The chain combines TRBV18 with TRBJ2-2, with D possibly being TRBD1 (5 bases). The CDR3 is made up of 16 amino acids. V lost 3 bases and J 5 bases, leaving 16 bases between the germline ends. Germline V gives CDR1 KGHSH, CDR2 LQKENI. CDR3 DNA: TGTGCCAGCTCACCGGGGCGGAACTGGATGACCGGGGAGCTGTTTTTT. Translation: CASSPGRNWMTGELFF.

There are many counts of this clone. Here the CDR3 DNA reads TGTGCCAGCAGCCTTGCTCCCGGGACAGGGGGCTTCCGCTCCTACGAGCAGTACTTC. This sequence encodes CASSLAPGTGGFRSYEQYF. The chain couples TRBV7-9 to TRBJ2-7; TRBD1 aligns across 12 bases. The V gene end was trimmed by 5 bases and the J gene end by 0 bases; junction bases not matched to a gene: 14. The CDR3 extends over 19 amino acids. CDR1 SEHNR and CDR2 FQNEAQ come from the germline V gene (reference sequence).

In this sample, this clone turned up a few times. The chain joins TRBV11-1 to TRBJ2-7; tentative D call: TRBD2 (5 bases). V was cut by 3 bases and J by 0 bases, with 9 bases left in between. Germline V gene lookup returns CDR1 SGHAT and CDR2 FQDESV (reference sequence). The CDR3 loop spans 14 amino acids. The CDR3 coding sequence is TGTGCCAGCAGCTTGACGGGGAGCTCCTACGAGCAGTACTTC. Its protein product is CASSLTGSSYEQYF.

The chain couples TRBV6-6 to TRBJ1-1, with unresolved D. V was trimmed by 7 bases and J by 11 bases, leaving 26 bases between them. Germline V lookup: CDR1 MNHNY, CDR2 SVGAGI (reference sequence). This CDR3 has 15 amino acids. CDR3 protein: CASIPTAGSPQEAFF. In DNA form, the CDR3 reads TGTGCCAGCATTCCTACCGCAGGTTCTCCTCAAGAGGCTTTCTTT.

V is TRBV28 and J is TRBJ2-7; TRBD1 or TRBD2 may be the D gene (5 bases each). The CDR3 is 13 amino acids. The V gene's germline CDR1 is MDHEN and CDR2 SYDVKM. V lost 3 bases and J 2 bases, leaving 8 bases between the germline ends. This CDR3 is CASSFGTAYEQYF. CDR3 DNA sequence: TGTGCCAGCAGTTTTGGGACGGCCTACGAGCAGTACTTC.

The chain has TRBV7-6 and TRBJ2-5; TRBD2 matches 8 bases. V trimming: 7 bases; J trimming: 5 bases; junction bases outside the gene matches: 12. Per germline, CDR1 SGHVS and CDR2 FNYEAQ. The CDR3 runs to 15 residues. The CDR3 DNA is TGTGCCAGCACCCTCAAGGCGGGAGGCGCCGAGACCCAGTACTTC. This encodes CASTLKAGGAETQYF.

V and J are TRBV10-2 and TRBJ2-1, with 13 bases fitting TRBD2. Germline values: CDR1 WSHSY, CDR2 SAAADI. The CDR3 spans 17 residues. V shed 8 bases, J shed 0 bases, and the junction held 7 bases outside the gene matches. CDR3: CASSGTSGVSSYNEQFF. The CDR3 nucleotides are TGCGCCAGCTCCGGGACTAGCGGGGTGAGCTCCTACAATGAGCAGTTCTTC.

The chain uses TRBV5-6 and TRBJ1-1, with 9 bases lining up with TRBD1. V lost 2 bases and J lost 1; bases outside the gene matches: 3. This CDR3 region has 15 residues. Germline lookup yields CDR1 SGHDT and CDR2 YYEEEE. Here the CDR3 reads CASSLQGARNTEAFF. Here the CDR3 DNA reads TGTGCCAGCAGCTTACAGGGGGCCAGGAACACTGAAGCTTTCTTT.

This clone was counted between two and nine times. The sample holds other DNA sequences that translate to the same CDR3. The chain couples TRBV2 to TRBJ2-7; no clear D gene. The V and J ends lost 3 bases and 9 bases respectively, with 0 bases between them. This CDR3 contains 8 residues. Germline V gives CDR1 SNHLY, CDR2 FYNNEI. The CDR3 loop is CASSEQYF. The CDR3 nucleotides are TGTGCCAGCAGTGAGCAGTACTTC. The whole variable domain, filled in from reference TRBV2 and TRBJ2-7, reads EPEVTQTPSHQVTQMGQEVILRCVPISNHLYFYWYRQILGQKVEFLVSFYNNEISEKSEIFDDQFSVERPDGSNFTLKIRSTKLEDSAMYFCASSEQYFGPGTRLTVT.

This chain joins TRBV30 and TRBJ1-1; D is ambiguous. Germline assignment: CDR1 GTSNPN and CDR2 SVGIG (reference sequence). The CDR3 has 12 amino acids. Trimming took off 8 bases at V and 1 base at J, with 11 bases between the two ends. Written as DNA, the CDR3 is TGTGCCCAAACTCAGGAGAACACTGAAGCTTTCTTT. It is translated as CAQTQENTEAFF.

J is TRBJ2-3 and V is TRBV5-6, with 9 bases identical to TRBD2. V lost 0 bases to trimming and J lost 1 base; unmatched junction nucleotides: 0. CDR3 size: 15 residues. CDR1 and CDR2 from the germline V gene are SGHDT and YYEEEE. CDR3 region: CASSLVAGGTDTQYF. The CDR3 DNA is TGTGCCAGCAGCTTGGTAGCGGGAGGCACAGATACGCAGTATTTT.

The V gene is TRBV28, the J gene TRBJ2-7, with 7 nucleotides matching TRBD1. The CDR3 is 14 amino acids. Germline CDR1 is MDHEN and CDR2 is SYDVKM. The V and J ends lost 3 bases and 2 bases, in that order; junction bases with no gene match: 4. CDR3 region: CASSFPGQTYEQYF. CDR3 DNA: TGTGCCAGCAGTTTTCCGGGACAGACCTACGAGCAGTACTTC.

The chain couples TRBV5-1 to TRBJ2-2; TRBD1 matches at 9 bases. Germline V gives CDR1 SGHRS, CDR2 YFSETQ. The CDR3 spans 15 residues. V shed 6 bases, J shed 6 bases, and the junction held 9 bases outside the gene matches. CDR3 protein: CASTGDRGSAGELFF. The CDR3, as DNA: TGCGCCAGCACGGGAGACAGGGGGTCAGCCGGGGAGCTGTTTTTT.

In this sample, this clone turned up once. V is TRBV28 and J is TRBJ2-2, with a tentative D call TRBD1 (8 bases). Germline values: CDR1 MDHEN, CDR2 SYDVKM. CDR3 length equals 17 residues. V was trimmed by 5 bases and J by 0 bases, leaving 16 bases between them. This CDR3 reads CASSDYRGGTNTGELFF. Here the CDR3 DNA reads TGTGCCAGCAGTGACTACAGGGGGGGCACGAACACCGGGGAGCTGTTTTTT.

The chain uses TRBV13 and TRBJ1-2; D unclear. V was shortened by 6 bases and J by 5 bases, with 19 bases between the two germline ends. The CDR3 is 15 amino acids. Germline loops: CDR1 PRHDT, CDR2 FYEKMQ (reference sequence). CDR3 residues: CASRSRRRLSYGYTF. The CDR3 DNA reads TGTGCCAGCAGATCCCGACGGAGGCTATCGTATGGCTACACCTTC. Based on the CDR3 plus reference TRBV13 and TRBJ1-2, the full variable domain is AAGVIQSPRHLIKEKRETATLKCYPIPRHDTVYWYQQGPGQDPQFLISFYEKMQSDKGSIPDRFSAQQFSDYHSELNMSSLELGDSALYFCASRSRRRLSYGYTFGSGTRLTVV.

V gene TRBV5-1 combines with J gene TRBJ2-4; D may be TRBD1 (6 bases). V was trimmed by 1 base and J by 5 bases, leaving 10 bases between them. Per the germline V gene, CDR1 is SGHRS and CDR2 is YFSETQ. CDR3 length: 14 amino acids. Written as DNA, the CDR3 is TGCGCCAGCAGCTTGAGGGGGTCCGAAAACATTCAGTACTTC. As protein: CASSLRGSENIQYF.

To note about this clone: No DNA is shown, since the ends of the CDR3 on it are uncertain; the CDR3 is the one TCRdb lists. The V call is TRBV29-1, the J call TRBJ2-1. Both ends counted, the CDR3 spans 13 residues. CDR1 and CDR2 (germline): SQVTM, ANQGSEA. The CDR3 region is CSVDFADGSRVIF.

The chain links TRBV5-1 to TRBJ2-1; 11 bases align to TRBD2. Germline V gives CDR1 SGHRS, CDR2 YFSETQ. The V and J ends lost 1 base and 8 bases, in that order; junction bases with no gene match: 14. CDR3 length: 18 residues. CDR3 coding DNA: TGCGCCAGCAGCTTGCGGTCCCGGACTAGCGGGCACTCGTATGAGCAGTTCTTC. Protein product: CASSLRSRTSGHSYEQFF.

The chain joins TRBV7-8 to TRBJ1-4; 10 nucleotides match TRBD1. V dropped 2 bases and J dropped 4; count of bases not matched to a gene: 4. The CDR3 consists of 16 residues. Germline CDR1 is SGHVS and CDR2 is FQNEAQ. The CDR3 is CASSLTTGGYNEKLFF. The CDR3 DNA follows: TGTGCCAGCAGCTTAACGACAGGGGGCTATAATGAAAAACTGTTTTTT.